This entry lists 3 T cell receptor beta chains sequenced from one sample in a study of T cell repertoires in ileal Crohn's disease. Profiled with immunoSEQ multiplex PCR; TCRdb holds only in-frame clones, not every one. The data contain about 7,400 clones, roughly four fifths of them singletons. The sample taken for sequencing was ileal tissue. These receptors were collected from an adult with Crohn's disease.

The J gene is TRBJ2-3, the V gene TRBV7-2; 9 bases fit TRBD2. J gave up 8 bases and V 8 bases, and 14 bases lay outside the gene matches. Per the germline V gene, CDR1 is SGHTA and CDR2 is FQGNSA. CDR3 length: 15 amino acids. CDR3 coding DNA: TGTGCCAGCTCCCTCCGGGTAGCGGGAGTTGGTACGCAGTATTTT. It is translated as CASSLRVAGVGTQYF.

The V and J genes are TRBV29-1 and TRBJ2-1; weak D call: TRBD2 (5 bases). CDR1 and CDR2 (germline): SQVTM, ANQGSEA. V shed 2 bases and J shed 7 bases, with 6 bases lying between them. This CDR3 spans 11 amino acids. The CDR3 region has the DNA TGCAGCGTTGAAACGGGAAATGAGCAGTTCTTC. Protein sequence: CSVETGNEQFF.

The genes are TRBV7-2 and TRBJ2-5; 9 positions agree with TRBD2. The CDR3 runs to 14 residues. The junction had 4 bases not matched to a gene; V was cut back by 3 bases and J by 5 bases. Germline lookup yields CDR1 SGHTA and CDR2 FQGNSA. CDR3 nucleotides: TGTGCCAGCAGCTTTGGCGGGAGGGGTGAGACCCAGTACTTC. Protein sequence: CASSFGGRGETQYF.